This T cell receptor beta chain comes out of a study of blood T cell repertoires in COVID-19 (dated by TCRdb to the early 2020s). With respect to the entire study: Samples from collaborators originated in the United States, Italy and Spain and spanned both the acute and convalescent phases of COVID-19. The repertoires were released in a freely available public database intended as a resource for research on the immune response to SARS-CoV-2. HLA class I and class II types, where available, came from metadata supplied by the sample provider rather than from assay-based typing. Nearly every sample came with metadata listing a de-identified subject ID, COVID-19 status, age in years and sex. Samples came from the ongoing ImmuneRACE study (first 160 participants) plus 1,254 subjects from 6 global collaborators. The prospective study material was composed of cDNA or gDNA derived from T cells, B-cell-depleted T cells, or PBMCs. Deeply sampled blood TCRbeta repertoires from subjects exposed to, actively infected with, or recovered from COVID-19 were included in the dataset. The research as a whole found: Clinical and demographic metadata were provided uncurated, with the amount varying by source and participant.

The collaborating institutions used their own protocols to collect whole blood in K2EDTA tubes. For TCRbeta analysis, collaborators shipped samples as frozen whole blood, isolated PBMCs, or DNA extracted from either of those sample types. About this clone: No cognate antigen has been identified for it. Base qualities are missing; no much larger clone stands one base away.

TCRbeta CDR3 regions were amplified from genomic DNA by means of the immunoSEQ Assay, a bias-controlled multiplex PCR. The study's own analysis went as follows. The number of nucleated cells in each sample was estimated by amplification of reference gene primers within the assay. To quantify the absolute abundance of each unique TCRbeta CDR3 rearrangement, sequence reads were collapsed and filtered. Productive Simpson clonality was computed per sample as the square root of Simpson's diversity index over productive rearrangements. The source is immuneACCESS, and TCRdb retained only in-frame sequences with V and J called. Part of the clones is not carried over; for the studies checked, unresolved V genes explain less than half of this, and the remainder is unexplained. V and J calls plus clone size are reproduced from that table; the DNA served to infer D and trimming. The sample table shows about 27,000 clones, and 70% to 90% are seen once. Jointly, the top ten make up roughly 2.8% of the sample.

This receptor was taken from a human donor in a cohort sampled during active COVID-19. The specimen was peripheral blood.

The CDR3 loop reads CASGQTGTDTEAFF. The sequence in DNA is TGCGCCAGCGGACAAACAGGGACCGACACTGAAGCTTTCTTT. The V and J segments used are TRBV5-1 and TRBJ1-1; the D gene is perhaps TRBD1, on 6 matching bases. Sequences SGHRS (CDR1) and YFSETQ (CDR2) are obtained from the germline V gene. CDR3 length: 14 amino acids, cysteine to phenylalanine. The CDR3 DNA has 42 bases and is translated from base 1. V is cut by 7 bases and J by 3 bases, and the space between the germline ends is 16 bases.